This entry lists 29 T cell receptor beta chains sequenced from one sample in a study of T cells expressing NK-cell markers (dated by TCRdb to 2020 to 2022). Library preparation was by 5' RACE. Sequencing took place on an Illumina HiSeq 2000. After TCRdb reprocessed the reads, each CDR3 protein sequence was kept as one row, without DNA. This sample's records show about 300,000 distinct CDR3 sequences. In total, the top ten clones hold roughly 4.2% of the sample. Input material: blood T cells: a sorted CD56 or NKG2C T cell subset, CD4+ or CD8+ T cells, or bulk PBMC T cells (not recorded which). The receptors were sampled from a woman between 18 and 70 years old in good health.

The chain combines TRBV10-3 with TRBJ1-5; with no DNA, the TCRdb D assignment of TRBD1 cannot be verified. The V gene's germline CDR1 is ENHRY and CDR2 SYGVKD. The CDR3 spans 15 residues. The CDR3 is CAISVGGNSNQPQHF.

The chain has TRBV5-8 and TRBJ1-2. CDR1 and CDR2 (germline): SGHTS, YDEGEE. This CDR3 has 15 residues. CDR3 sequence: CASRPAGNSIYGYTF.

V and J are TRBV7-8 and TRBJ1-2; the D gene TCRdb calls, TRBD1, cannot be checked with no DNA. CDR1 and CDR2 (germline): SGHVS, FQNEAQ. The CDR3 has 14 amino acids. The CDR3 spells CASRILGTGDGYTF.

This chain joins TRBV12-3 or TRBV12-4 and TRBJ2-5. There are 12 residues in the CDR3. The CDR3 protein is CASSFRRETQYF.

V gene TRBV20-1 combines with J gene TRBJ2-1; TCRdb picks TRBD2, but there is no DNA to check that call. Germline V gives CDR1 DFQATT, CDR2 SNEGSKA (reference sequence). The CDR3 is 17 residues long. The CDR3 region is CSARKGSGSWSDNEQFF.

The chain is built from TRBV10-3 and TRBJ1-5; the TRBD1 assignment by TCRdb is unverifiable without DNA. The length of the CDR3 is 15 residues. Germline V gives CDR1 ENHRY, CDR2 SYGVKD. CDR3 sequence: CAISEAGMSNQPQHF.

This sequence joins TRBV20-1 and TRBJ1-1; lacking DNA, the TRBD1 call made by TCRdb goes unchecked. The germline V gene encodes CDR1 DFQATT and CDR2 SNEGSKA (reference sequence). The CDR3 has 14 amino acids. The CDR3 is CSAPPGQTNTEAFF.

The V and J genes are TRBV29-1 and TRBJ2-3; the TCRdb call, TRBD2, lacks DNA for checking. The CDR3 contains 14 residues. Germline CDR1 SQVTM, CDR2 ANQGSEA. The CDR3 spells CSVVPGRSTDTQYF.

The V and J genes are TRBV5-1 and TRBJ2-1; TCRdb's D gene call, TRBD2, goes unchecked for lack of DNA. The CDR3 runs to 18 residues. Germline V gives CDR1 SGHRS, CDR2 YFSETQ. CDR3 region: CASSGGGLAGSSYNEQFF.

The CDR3 is CSALGRSGNTIYF. V gene TRBV20-1 combines with J gene TRBJ1-3. Germline values: CDR1 DFQATT, CDR2 SNEGSKA (reference sequence). CDR3 size: 13 residues.

This rearrangement joins TRBV4-3 to TRBJ2-2; as DNA is missing, the TRBD2 call by TCRdb cannot be tested. The CDR3 length is 16 residues. CDR1 is LGHNA and CDR2 is YSLEER in the germline V gene. CDR3 region: CASSQVPSGSPGELFF.

The rearrangement links TRBV3-1 to TRBJ1-3; lacking DNA, the TRBD1 call made by TCRdb goes unchecked. The CDR3 sequence is 16 residues long. Germline assignment: CDR1 LGHDT and CDR2 YNNKEL (reference sequence). The CDR3 here is CASSLAPGISGNTIYF.

The V call is TRBV6-5, the J call TRBJ1-4. From germline, CDR1 is MNHEY and CDR2 SVGAGI. This CDR3 contains 15 residues. This chain's CDR3 is CASSYSGHSTEKLFF.

The chain links TRBV30 to TRBJ2-7. There are 12 residues in the CDR3. Germline V gives CDR1 GTSNPN, CDR2 SVGIG (reference sequence). The CDR3 here is CAWSVRQHEQYF.

The rearrangement uses TRBV6-2 or TRBV6-3 and TRBJ2-4; the D gene TCRdb calls, TRBD2, cannot be checked with no DNA. Germline CDR1 is MNHEY and CDR2 is SVGEGT. The CDR3 runs 19 residues. CDR3 region: CASSYPLAGVFGAKNIQYF.

The J gene is TRBJ2-3, the V gene TRBV6-1; the D gene TCRdb calls, TRBD2, cannot be checked with no DNA. From germline, CDR1 is MNHNS and CDR2 SASEGT. The CDR3 covers 15 residues. The CDR3 sequence is CASSDRALGTDTQYF.

The chain recombines TRBV3-1 with TRBJ1-3. Germline V gene lookup returns CDR1 LGHDT and CDR2 YNNKEL (reference sequence). The CDR3 is made up of 18 amino acids. The CDR3 spells CASSQVPPGLISGNTIYF. Full variable domain (remainder filled in from reference TRBV3-1 and TRBJ1-3): DTAVSQTPKYLVTQMGNDKSIKCEQNLGHDTMYWYKQDSKKFLKIMFSYNNKELIINETVPNRFSPKSPDKAHLNLHINSLELGDSAVYFCASSQVPPGLISGNTIYFGEGSWLTVV.

CDR3 residues: CAISSQTNTEAFF. The chain links TRBV10-3 to TRBJ1-1. CDR1 and CDR2 (germline): ENHRY, SYGVKD. The CDR3 spans 13 residues.

The CDR3 sequence is CASRKQVSNQPQHF. The V and J genes are TRBV12-3 or TRBV12-4 and TRBJ1-5. The length of the CDR3 is 14 residues.

The rearrangement joins TRBV4-3 to TRBJ2-7; checking the TCRdb D call of TRBD1 is not possible without DNA. CDR3 length: 15 residues. Germline V gene lookup returns CDR1 LGHNA and CDR2 YSLEER. This CDR3 reads CASSQLGGVEDEQYF.

V is TRBV18 and J is TRBJ1-3. This CDR3 has 14 amino acids. Germline CDR1 is KGHSH and CDR2 is LQKENI. CDR3 sequence reads: CASSPVRSGNTIYF. The whole variable domain, remainder taken from reference TRBV18 and TRBJ1-3, is NAGVMQNPRHLVRRRGQEARLRCSPMKGHSHVYWYRQLPEEGLKFMVYLQKENIIDESGMPKERFSAEFPKEGPSILRIQQVVRGDSAAYFCASSPVRSGNTIYFGEGSWLTVV.

The V gene is TRBV12-3 or TRBV12-4, the J gene TRBJ2-7; TCRdb indicates TRBD2, and absent DNA this call remains unverified. CDR3 length: 15 residues. CDR3 sequence: CASSGVAGGSDEQYF.

The genes are TRBV7-2 and TRBJ2-7. The CDR3 totals 13 residues. Germline CDR1 and CDR2: SGHTA and FQGNSA. CDR3 amino acids: CASSLEDSYEQYF.

The V gene is TRBV5-1, the J gene TRBJ2-3. CDR1 and CDR2 (germline): SGHRS, YFSETQ. This CDR3 region has 15 residues. The CDR3 region is CASSLESRSTDTQYF. Supplemented by reference TRBV5-1 and TRBJ2-3, the full variable domain reads KAGVTQTPRYLIKTRGQQVTLSCSPISGHRSVSWYQQTPGQGLQFLFEYFSETQRNKGNFPGRFSGRQFSNSRSEMNVSTLELGDSALYLCASSLESRSTDTQYFGPGTRLTVL.

This chain's CDR3 is CATSPSYAGGLYNEQFF. The chain joins TRBV15 to TRBJ2-1. Germline V gene data show CDR1 as LNHNV and CDR2 as YYDKDF (reference sequence). The CDR3 contains 17 residues.

CDR3 sequence reads: CSAVGLAGDTQYF. The chain recombines TRBV20-1 with TRBJ2-3; TCRdb proposes TRBD2, but this gene call is untestable without DNA. The CDR3 sequence is 13 residues long. CDR1 DFQATT and CDR2 SNEGSKA come from the germline V gene (reference sequence).

The chain uses TRBV18 and TRBJ1-1. The germline V gene encodes CDR1 KGHSH and CDR2 LQKENI. The CDR3 length is 12 residues. The chain's CDR3 is CASSPMDSEAFF.

The genes are TRBV6-2 or TRBV6-3 and TRBJ1-1; TCRdb indicates TRBD1, and absent DNA this call remains unverified. Germline assignment: CDR1 MNHEY and CDR2 SVGEGT. The CDR3 length is 14 residues. The CDR3 spells CASSYIGGNTEAFF.

The chain uses TRBV20-1 and TRBJ2-1; the D gene TCRdb calls, TRBD1, cannot be checked with no DNA. The CDR3 contains 12 residues. In germline, CDR1 is DFQATT, CDR2 SNEGSKA (reference sequence). CDR3 region: CSAPPTYNEQFF.